This T cell receptor beta chain was recorded in a study of T-cell memory formation after mild COVID-19. Study-level points and caveats: CD4+ clones that contracted lay mainly in CM and EM; CD8+ ones lay in EMRA.

Deletions cut 5 bases from V and 4 bases from J, with 20 bases between. This CDR3 spans 16 amino acids. TCRdb recomputed calls from the 5' RACE reads with MiXCR, one row per CDR3 protein. The data contain approximately 480,000 distinct CDR3 sequences, 18% of them singletons. In regard to this clonotype: Its antigen is undetermined.

The specimen was PBMCs or a T cell subset sorted from them (not recorded which). This clonotype originated in an adult woman who had mild COVID-19 (a few samples of this study predate the infection). Cell type and time point are not known. The chain carries TRBV12-3 or TRBV12-4 and TRBJ1-2; tentative D call: TRBD1 (5 bases). This CDR3 is CASSPLLDSYGYGYTF. For the CDR3, the DNA is TGTGCCAGCAGTCCACTCTTAGACAGCTACGGCTATGGCTACACCTTC.